Sequencing of this T cell receptor (beta chain) was carried out in a study of PD-L1 blockade in urothelial cancer. Study-wide background: Patients commenced intravenous atezolizumab, 1,200 mg every 3 weeks, in about 2014. General observations from the study: Tumor-associated blood clones were expanded more by durable-benefit patients at 3 weeks.

Time point in this sample: pretreatment peripheral blood. This CDR3 is built from 14 residues. Germline trimming cut 3 bases from V and 6 bases from J; bases unmatched to any gene: 7. The V gene's germline CDR1 is SGHRS and CDR2 YFSETQ. Measured with immunoSEQ multiplex PCR; TCRdb has only the in-frame clones, and not every one. The table records about 63,000 clones, roughly 79% of them present only once. About this clone itself: Its specificity is unknown.

This sequence was found in a man aged 65 to 79 with urothelial cancer. The V and J genes are TRBV5-1 and TRBJ2-5, with 8 bases that match TRBD1. The sequences come from PBMCs, collected around atezolizumab (anti-PD-L1) treatment. CDR3 in DNA: TGCGCCAGCAGCTCCGGACAGGGAGCACAGACCCAGTACTTC. Its protein is CASSSGQGAQTQYF. Drawing the rest from reference TRBV5-1 and TRBJ2-5, the complete variable domain is KAGVTQTPRYLIKTRGQQVTLSCSPISGHRSVSWYQQTPGQGLQFLFEYFSETQRNKGNFPGRFSGRQFSNSRSEMNVSTLELGDSALYLCASSSGQGAQTQYFGPGTRLLVL.